The T cell receptor (beta chain) under discussion was sequenced for a study of blood T cell repertoires in COVID-19. About the study: Italy, Spain and the United States were the sources of the convalescent and acute COVID-19 samples. T cells, B-cell-depleted T cells, or PBMCs supplied cDNA or gDNA.

CDR3 length: 16 amino acids. Trimming pared 1 base from V and 3 bases from J, leaving 14 bases between. Germline V gene lookup returns CDR1 SGHNT and CDR2 YENEEA. Methods used by the authors: Reference gene primer amplification in the assay estimated nucleated cell counts. Assay: immunoSEQ multiplex PCR; the TCRdb copy retains only in-frame clones and omits some. V and J calls plus clone size are reproduced from that table; the DNA served to infer D and trimming. The sample comprises tens of thousands of clones, just under 90% of which are singletons, and around 1.5% rests with the top ten. This receptor was obtained from a man in his 60s with acute or convalescent COVID-19. The chain employs TRBV11-3 and TRBJ2-3; D call uncertain. Sequencing was carried out using peripheral blood. CDR3 in amino acids: CASSLGATPNTDTQYF. The CDR3 coding sequence is TGTGCCAGCAGCTTAGGAGCTACTCCCAATACAGATACGCAGTATTTT.